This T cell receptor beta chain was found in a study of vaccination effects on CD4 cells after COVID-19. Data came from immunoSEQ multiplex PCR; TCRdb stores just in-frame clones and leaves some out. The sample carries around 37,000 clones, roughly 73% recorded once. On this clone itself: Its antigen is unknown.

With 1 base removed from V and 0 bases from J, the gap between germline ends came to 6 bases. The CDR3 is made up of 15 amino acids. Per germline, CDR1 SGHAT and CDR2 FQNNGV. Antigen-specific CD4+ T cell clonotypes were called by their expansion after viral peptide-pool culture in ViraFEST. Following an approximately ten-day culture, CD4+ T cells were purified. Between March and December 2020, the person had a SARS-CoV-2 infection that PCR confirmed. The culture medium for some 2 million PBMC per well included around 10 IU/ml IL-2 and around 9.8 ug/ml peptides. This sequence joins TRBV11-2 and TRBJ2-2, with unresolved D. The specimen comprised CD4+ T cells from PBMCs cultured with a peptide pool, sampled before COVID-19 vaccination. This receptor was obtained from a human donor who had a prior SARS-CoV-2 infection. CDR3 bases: TGTGCCAGCAGCTTAGGGGTTACGAACACCGGGGAGCTGTTTTTT. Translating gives CASSLGVTNTGELFF.